Following are 32 T cell receptor beta chains from one sample sequenced in a study of T cell responses to AZD1222 COVID-19 vaccine. The method was immunoSEQ multiplex PCR; TCRdb's version includes in-frame clones alone and lacks a portion of them. The sample yields approximately 150,000 clones, over 85% seen once. Here the sequenced sample was peripheral blood, taken 28 days after the second AZD1222 dose. The receptors were sampled from an adult who received the AZD1222 COVID-19 vaccine.

In DNA, the CDR3 is TGTGCCACCAGCAGAGACAGGGGTGGCGACGAGCAGTACTTC. Its translation is CATSRDRGGDEQYF. This rearrangement joins TRBV15 to TRBJ2-7, with D tentatively TRBD1 (6 bases). This CDR3 region has 14 residues. Germline CDR1 is LNHNV and CDR2 is YYDKDF (reference sequence). V gave up 0 bases and J gave up 5 bases, with 11 bases separating them.

The genes are TRBV3-1 (or the pseudogene TRBV3-2) and TRBJ1-3; D remains unclear. The CDR3 contains 14 residues. CDR1 and CDR2 (germline): LGHDT, YNNKEL (reference sequence). Trimming removed 0 bases from V and 0 bases from J, with 3 bases in between. The CDR3 region is CASSQDTSGNTIYF. The CDR3, as DNA: TGTGCCAGCAGCCAAGACACCTCTGGAAACACCATATATTTT.

This chain links TRBV9 with TRBJ1-1, with 8 bases matching TRBD1. After removal of 0 bases from V and 5 bases from J, the junction contained 15 bases not matched to a gene. The CDR3 covers 18 residues. Germline lookup yields CDR1 SGDLS and CDR2 YYNGEE. The CDR3 bases are TGTGCCAGCAGCGTAGATGAGAAGGGGCAGGGGGCGCGAACTGAAGCTTTCTTT. This translates into CASSVDEKGQGARTEAFF.

The V gene is TRBV6-1, the J gene TRBJ1-1; possibly TRBD1 for D (5 bases). V lost 2 bases to trimming and J lost 4 bases, with 20 bases between them. Per germline, CDR1 MNHNS and CDR2 SASEGT. The CDR3 is made up of 17 amino acids. The CDR3 protein is CASSEMVVRGSGTEAFF. The CDR3 coding sequence is TGTGCCAGCAGTGAAATGGTAGTTAGGGGTTCCGGCACTGAAGCTTTCTTT.

The J gene is TRBJ1-1, the V gene TRBV11-2, with TRBD1 matching over 8 bases. V lost 5 bases and J lost 4; bases outside the gene matches: 3. From germline, CDR1 is SGHAT and CDR2 FQNNGV. The CDR3 is made up of 13 amino acids. CDR3: CASSIQGGTEAFF. CDR3 coding DNA: TGTGCCAGCAGCATACAGGGGGGCACTGAAGCTTTCTTT.

This clone is a singleton in its sample. The rearrangement uses TRBV24-1 and TRBJ1-2; no clear D gene. The CDR3 has 12 residues. Trimming cost V 8 bases and J 3 bases, with 9 bases left between them. Germline V CDR1 and CDR2: KGHDR, SFDVKD. The CDR3 region is CATTNDDYGYTF. CDR3 bases: TGTGCCACCACGAACGATGACTATGGCTACACCTTC.

V and J are TRBV7-2 and TRBJ2-2; the D gene is possibly TRBD2 (6 bases). Between the trimmed V and J ends, which lost 7 bases and 3 bases, there was a span of 9 bases. CDR1 SGHTA and CDR2 FQGNSA come from the germline V gene. CDR3 length equals 13 residues. DNA of the CDR3: TGTGCCAGCACCAGGAGGGACACCGGGGAGCTGTTTTTT. Protein: CASTRRDTGELFF. Combining the CDR3 with reference TRBV7-2 and TRBJ2-2 gives the whole variable domain GAGVSQSPSNKVTEKGKDVELRCDPISGHTALYWYRQSLGQGLEFLIYFQGNSAPDKSGLPSDRFSAERTGGSVSTLTIQRTQQEDSAVYLCASTRRDTGELFFGEGSRLTVL.

The genes are TRBV2 and TRBJ2-7, with 10 bases aligning to TRBD2. V lost 5 bases to trimming and J lost 4 bases; unmatched junction nucleotides: 8. The CDR3 has 15 amino acids. CDR1 is SNHLY and CDR2 is FYNNEI in the germline V gene. The CDR3 reads CASSYPSGSLYEQYF. The CDR3 region has the DNA TGTGCCAGCAGTTATCCTAGCGGGAGTCTGTACGAGCAGTACTTC.

This chain connects TRBV5-1 to TRBJ1-2; D call uncertain. From germline, CDR1 is SGHRS and CDR2 YFSETQ. CDR3 length: 15 residues. Trimming cost V 7 bases and J 1 base, with 17 bases left between them. CDR3 DNA: TGCGCCAGCTCCCCCCGAGGTGAGAATAACTATGGCTACACCTTC. Amino acid sequence: CASSPRGENNYGYTF.

V gene TRBV7-9 combines with J gene TRBJ2-7, with D tentatively TRBD2 (5 bases). The CDR3 extends over 14 amino acids. The germline V gene has CDR1 SEHNR and CDR2 FQNEAQ (reference sequence). The V end was cut by 2 bases, the J end by 4 bases, with 12 bases between. The CDR3 DNA reads TGTGCCAGCAGCTTAAGCGGTAGGACGTACGAGCAGTACTTC. Translated: CASSLSGRTYEQYF.

This chain uses TRBV12-5 with TRBJ2-2; 7 bases fit TRBD1. CDR1 is LGHNT and CDR2 is FRNRAP in the germline V gene. Germline trimming cut 5 bases from V and 6 bases from J; bases unmatched to any gene: 9. CDR3 length equals 15 residues. The CDR3 reads CASGGDRAGPGELFF. CDR3 DNA: TGTGCTAGTGGTGGTGACAGGGCCGGCCCCGGGGAGCTGTTTTTT. Complete variable domain (other parts from reference TRBV12-5 and TRBJ2-2): DARVTQTPRHKVTEMGQEVTMRCQPILGHNTVFWYRQTMMQGLELLAYFRNRAPLDDSGMPKDRFSAEMPDATLATLKIQPSEPRDSAVYFCASGGDRAGPGELFFGEGSRLTVL.

V usage is TRBV7-3 and J usage is TRBJ2-3; D is undetermined. Germline-derived CDR1 and CDR2 are SGHTA and FQGTGA. V lost 1 base and J lost 2, with 4 bases in between. The CDR3 has 13 amino acids. CDR3 loop: CASSLRITDTQYF. The CDR3 DNA reads as TGTGCCAGCAGCTTAAGGATCACAGATACGCAGTATTTT.

V is TRBV11-3 and J is TRBJ2-5; the D call may be TRBD1 or TRBD2 (5 bases each). The CDR3 length is 13 residues. Per germline, CDR1 SGHNT and CDR2 YENEEA. The V and J ends lost 3 bases and 7 bases respectively, with 12 bases between them. In DNA, the CDR3 is TGTGCCAGCAGCTTGGGACCAATTGGGACCCAGTACTTC. This encodes CASSLGPIGTQYF. Full variable domain (outside the CDR3, taken from reference TRBV11-3 and TRBJ2-5): EAGVVQSPRYKIIEKKQPVAFWCNPISGHNTLYWYLQNLGQGPELLIRYENEEAVDDSQLPKDRFSAERLKGVDSTLKIQPAELGDSAVYLCASSLGPIGTQYFGPGTRLLVL.

The chain's CDR3 is CASSQGRFPYFYGYTF. The DNA of the CDR3 is TGTGCCAGCAGCCAAGGGCGCTTCCCCTACTTCTATGGCTACACCTTC. This sequence joins TRBV3-1 (or the pseudogene TRBV3-2) and TRBJ1-2; no firm D call. There are 16 residues in the CDR3. Germline V gene lookup returns CDR1 LGHDT and CDR2 YNNKEL (reference sequence). With 1 base removed from V and 4 bases from J, the gap between germline ends came to 16 bases.

This clone showed up many times. The rearrangement joins TRBV19 to TRBJ2-7; D may be TRBD2 (6 bases). Germline CDR1 is LNHDA and CDR2 is SQIVND (reference sequence). The germline V and J ends were trimmed by 4 bases and 4 bases, with 14 bases remaining between them. The CDR3 runs to 14 residues. The CDR3 bases are TGTGCCAGTAGTAATGGTCTAGCGTTGTACGAGCAGTACTTC. Protein sequence: CASSNGLALYEQYF.

This chain joins TRBV20-1 and TRBJ2-3; D ambiguous. The CDR3 sequence is 11 residues long. Germline V gene lookup returns CDR1 DFQATT and CDR2 SNEGSKA (reference sequence). V lost 2 bases to trimming and J lost 2 bases, with 2 bases between them. The CDR3, as DNA: TGCAGTGCTAGAAACACAGATACGCAGTATTTT. It specifies CSARNTDTQYF.

The gene calls are TRBV15 and TRBJ1-1, with no clear D. V was trimmed by 1 base and J by 5 bases, leaving 8 bases between them. From germline, CDR1 is LNHNV and CDR2 YYDKDF (reference sequence). The CDR3 runs to 13 residues. The chain's CDR3 is CATSRVGVTEAFF. CDR3 in DNA: TGTGCCACCAGCAGAGTAGGCGTTACTGAAGCTTTCTTT.

The chain joins TRBV4-1 to TRBJ2-3; D may be TRBD2 (5 bases). Trimming shortened V by 0 bases and J by 0 bases, and 19 bases separated the two germline ends. CDR1 and CDR2 from the germline V gene are MGHRA and YSYEKL. The CDR3 is made up of 19 amino acids. DNA of the CDR3: TGCGCCAGCAGCCAAGATTCTGAATATCCGGGCGGGAGCACAGATACGCAGTATTTT. Translated: CASSQDSEYPGGSTDTQYF.

The V call is TRBV3-1 (or the pseudogene TRBV3-2), the J call TRBJ1-6; unclear D gene. The germline V and J ends were trimmed by 1 base and 5 bases, with 9 bases remaining between them. The CDR3 contains 15 residues. Per the germline V gene, CDR1 is LGHDT and CDR2 is YNNKEL (reference sequence). Here the CDR3 DNA reads TGTGCCAGCAGCCAAGTTTTGGGTCATAATTCACCCCTCCACTTT. It is translated as CASSQVLGHNSPLHF.

The V and J genes are TRBV5-5 and TRBJ2-5, with D possibly matching TRBD2 (7 bases). This CDR3 is 14 amino acids long. CDR1 is SGHKS and CDR2 is YYEKEE in the germline V gene (reference sequence). V shed 4 bases and J shed 4 bases, with 14 bases lying between them. CDR3 sequence (DNA): TGTGCCAGCAGCCGTGGGGGGGCAGGAGAGACCCAGTACTTC. Amino acid sequence: CASSRGGAGETQYF.

This sequence joins TRBV30 and TRBJ1-2; TRBD1 might be the D (6 bases). The CDR3 length is 12 residues. Per the germline V gene, CDR1 is GTSNPN and CDR2 is SVGIG (reference sequence). V lost 3 bases and J 4 bases, leaving 9 bases between the germline ends. CDR3 sequence: CAWRGGGYGYTF. The DNA for the CDR3 is TGTGCCTGGAGGGGAGGGGGCTATGGCTACACCTTC.

The gene calls are TRBV7-2 and TRBJ1-1; 7 bases match TRBD1. V trimming: 5 bases; J trimming: 4 bases; junction bases outside the gene matches: 16. CDR3 length: 17 amino acids. Germline loops: CDR1 SGHTA, CDR2 FQGNSA. Here the CDR3 DNA reads TGTGCCAGCAGCAAAACAGGGGCCCGACCCGGAGGCACTGAAGCTTTCTTT. Protein: CASSKTGARPGGTEAFF.

The chain joins TRBV5-8 to TRBJ2-1, with 7 positions matching TRBD2. J gave up 1 base and V 10 bases, and 14 bases lay outside the gene matches. In germline, CDR1 is SGHTS, CDR2 YDEGEE. The CDR3 contains 16 residues. The chain's CDR3 is CAGGGATLGSYNEQFF. The CDR3 bases are TGTGCCGGGGGGGGAGCAACGTTAGGTTCCTACAATGAGCAGTTCTTC.

This clone appeared a single time. The V and J genes are TRBV15 and TRBJ2-7; 10 nucleotides line up with TRBD2. The V segment lost 1 base and the J segment 1 base; nucleotides outside the gene matches: 10. CDR1 LNHNV and CDR2 YYDKDF come from the germline V gene (reference sequence). The length of the CDR3 is 18 residues. CDR3 region: CATSRATQGGLASYEQYF. Here the CDR3 DNA reads TGTGCCACCAGCAGAGCAACCCAAGGGGGACTAGCGTCCTACGAGCAGTACTTC.

J is TRBJ2-2 and V is TRBV3-1 (or the pseudogene TRBV3-2), with 11 bases identical to TRBD2. The CDR3 is 15 residues long. V gave up 6 bases and J gave up 6 bases; unmatched junction bases: 6. The germline V gene encodes CDR1 LGHDT and CDR2 YNNKEL (reference sequence). CDR3 nucleotide sequence: TGTGCCAGCAGGGCGACTAGCGGGGTGCCCGGGGAGCTGTTTTTT. Residues: CASRATSGVPGELFF.

The CDR3 here is CASKWDRDTEAFF. CDR3 DNA sequence: TGTGCCAGCAAATGGGACAGAGACACTGAAGCTTTCTTT. The chain employs TRBV6-5 and TRBJ1-1; 7 bases line up with TRBD1. This CDR3 contains 13 residues. CDR1 MNHEY and CDR2 SVGAGI come from the germline V gene. The V and J ends lost 7 bases and 3 bases, in that order; junction bases with no gene match: 5.

This clone came up once. V usage is TRBV6-5 and J usage is TRBJ1-1, with D tentatively TRBD1 (5 bases). Between the trimmed V and J ends, which lost 6 bases and 1 base, there was a span of 9 bases. Per germline, CDR1 MNHEY and CDR2 SVGAGI. CDR3 length equals 13 residues. For the CDR3, the DNA is TGTGCCAGCAGGGACGGGACGAACACTGAAGCTTTCTTT. Translation gives CASRDGTNTEAFF.

The chain joins TRBV15 to TRBJ1-3, with TRBD1 as a possible D gene (5 bases). V was clipped by 6 bases and J by 4 bases, with 13 bases between them. The CDR3 totals 14 residues. Germline V lookup: CDR1 LNHNV, CDR2 YYDKDF (reference sequence). In nucleotides, the CDR3 is TGTGCCACCAGACCAGGGTTCTCAGGAAACACCATATATTTT. Translated: CATRPGFSGNTIYF.

The J gene is TRBJ1-6, the V gene TRBV28; 9 bases agree with TRBD1. The CDR3 is 15 amino acids. Germline trimming cut 5 bases from V and 10 bases from J; bases unmatched to any gene: 9. Germline-derived CDR1 and CDR2 are MDHEN and SYDVKM. The CDR3 loop is CASSPQDRGGSPLHF. DNA for the CDR3: TGTGCCAGCAGTCCCCAGGACAGGGGTGGCTCACCCCTCCACTTT.

This chain joins TRBV19 and TRBJ2-1, with 10 bases that match TRBD2. CDR3 length: 19 amino acids. Germline-derived CDR1 and CDR2 are LNHDA and SQIVND (reference sequence). J was trimmed by 0 bases and V by 1 base; bases with no gene match: 9. Here the CDR3 reads CASSIGSVAGGISYNEQFF. The CDR3 DNA is TGTGCCAGTAGTATAGGCTCAGTAGCGGGAGGAATCTCCTACAATGAGCAGTTCTTC. The entire variable domain, with the rest obtained from reference TRBV19 and TRBJ2-1, is as follows: DGGITQSPKYLFRKEGQNVTLSCEQNLNHDAMYWYRQDPGQGLRLIYYSQIVNDFQKGDIAEGYSVSREKKESFPLTVTSAQKNPTAFYLCASSIGSVAGGISYNEQFFGPGTRLTVL.

The chain has TRBV6-2 or TRBV6-3 and TRBJ1-3; D might be TRBD1 (5 bases). CDR3 length: 15 amino acids. CDR1 is MNHEY, CDR2 SVGEGT, per germline. V was trimmed by 6 bases and J by 0 bases, leaving 12 bases between them. The CDR3 DNA reads TGTGCCAGCAGCCAGGAGACAGCCTCTGGAAACACCATATATTTT. Translated: CASSQETASGNTIYF.

The chain recombines TRBV25-1 with TRBJ2-1; D is ambiguous. Germline loops: CDR1 MGHDK, CDR2 SYGVNS. The CDR3 length is 14 residues. V was trimmed by 7 bases and J by 2 bases, leaving 12 bases between them. In nucleotides, the CDR3 is TGTGCCAGCAAGCCAACTGGGACCTACAATGAGCAGTTCTTC. The encoded protein is CASKPTGTYNEQFF.